Shown below are 25 T cell receptor beta chains from a single sample sequenced in a study of blood T cells in healthy people across ages. Through a sample-barcoded 5' primer and a J-beta primer mix, a second PCR was run for roughly 7 to 11 cycles. TCRdb fed the 5' RACE reads into MiXCR, producing one record per CDR3 protein. The repertoire consists of some 880,000 distinct CDR3 sequences, with around 36% occurring once and the leading ten covering approximately 12%. Sequencing was performed on blood. The receptor set was obtained from a man between 18 and 35 years old in good health.

The V gene is TRBV9, the J gene TRBJ2-3; TRBD2 aligns across 8 bases. CDR1 is SGDLS, CDR2 YYNGEE, per germline. This CDR3 comprises 15 residues. Trimming cost V 7 bases and J 1 base; bases outside gene matches: 8. CDR3 bases: TGTGCCAGCCAACCCTCAGCGGGGGGCACAGATACGCAGTATTTT. It yields the protein CASQPSAGGTDTQYF.

The table lists this clonotype with a few counts. The J gene is TRBJ2-1, the V gene TRBV25-1; the D gene could be TRBD1 or TRBD2 (5 bases each). This CDR3 comprises 16 residues. Germline values: CDR1 MGHDK, CDR2 SYGVNS. With 2 bases removed from V and 2 bases from J, the gap between germline ends came to 13 bases. CDR3 bases: TGTGCCAGCAGTGAACTCGGGGACCTGACCTACAATGAGCAGTTCTTC. This sequence encodes CASSELGDLTYNEQFF. Full variable domain (remainder filled in from reference TRBV25-1 and TRBJ2-1): EADIYQTPRYLVIGTGKKITLECSQTMGHDKMYWYQQDPGMELHLIHYSYGVNSTEKGDLSSESTVSRIRTEHFPLTLESARPSHTSQYLCASSELGDLTYNEQFFGPGTRLTVL.

The chain couples TRBV6-5 to TRBJ2-1; 7 bases are shared with TRBD1. J was trimmed by 10 bases and V by 6 bases; bases with no gene match: 6. This CDR3 is built from 12 residues. Germline CDR1 reads MNHEY; CDR2 reads SVGAGI. CDR3 bases: TGTGCCAGCAGCGAGACAGGGTCCGAGCAGTTCTTC. It is translated as CASSETGSEQFF.

The rearrangement links TRBV27 to TRBJ2-3, with 8 bases identical to TRBD1. Germline assignment: CDR1 MNHEY and CDR2 SMNVEV (reference sequence). J gave up 5 bases and V 1 base, and 2 bases lay outside the gene matches. This CDR3 spans 14 amino acids. CDR3 coding DNA: TGTGCCAGCAGTTTATACAGGGGGGAAGATACGCAGTATTTT. This codes for CASSLYRGEDTQYF.

The rearrangement joins TRBV9 to TRBJ2-1, with 7 positions matching TRBD2. The ends lost 4 bases at V and 8 bases at J; junction bases unmatched: 12. The CDR3 totals 15 residues. Germline loops: CDR1 SGDLS, CDR2 YYNGEE. CDR3 sequence: CASSIKETSFDEQFF. The CDR3 bases are TGTGCCAGCAGCATTAAGGAGACTAGCTTCGATGAGCAGTTCTTC.

This clonotype was detected a few times. The gene calls are TRBV9 and TRBJ1-2; perhaps TRBD1 as D (5 bases). Trimming pared 5 bases from V and 8 bases from J, leaving 10 bases between. This CDR3 contains 11 residues. CDR1 SGDLS and CDR2 YYNGEE come from the germline V gene. The CDR3 region has the DNA TGTGCCAGCAGAGCAGGGTTAGGCTACACCTTC. This sequence encodes CASRAGLGYTF.

This chain connects TRBV16 to TRBJ1-1, with D hard to call. The CDR3 spans 15 residues. V shed 4 bases and J shed 3 bases, with 15 bases lying between them. CDR1 and CDR2 from the germline V gene are KGHSY and FQNENV. CDR3 residues: CASSPTMGPYTEAFF. For the CDR3, the DNA is TGTGCCAGCAGCCCAACAATGGGCCCTTACACTGAAGCTTTCTTT.

This clonotype was detected once. This rearrangement joins TRBV7-9 to TRBJ2-3; TRBD2 agrees at 8 bases. Germline CDR1 SEHNR, CDR2 FQNEAQ (reference sequence). The CDR3 is 15 amino acids. V shed 2 bases, J shed 5 bases, and the junction held 6 bases outside the gene matches. The CDR3 DNA sequence: TGTGCCAGCAGCTTAATGGGACTAGATGGAGATACGCAGTATTTT. Translating gives CASSLMGLDGDTQYF.

In its sample, this clonotype was seen a few times. The gene calls are TRBV7-2 and TRBJ2-3; D is undetermined. The germline CDR1 and CDR2 sequences are SGHTA and FQGNSA. Trimming cost V 2 bases and J 0 bases, with 9 bases left between them. The CDR3 length is 15 residues. The CDR3 DNA sequence: TGTGCCAGCAGCTTAAATATCCCTAGCACAGATACGCAGTATTTT. This sequence encodes CASSLNIPSTDTQYF.

The chain links TRBV29-1 to TRBJ1-1; D is perhaps TRBD1 (6 bases). V lost 4 bases, J lost 0 bases, and 12 bases lay in between. Germline V gene lookup returns CDR1 SQVTM and CDR2 ANQGSEA. CDR3 length: 14 residues. The CDR3 loop is CSVGTGGMNTEAFF. In DNA form, the CDR3 reads TGCAGCGTTGGGACGGGGGGCATGAACACTGAAGCTTTCTTT.

This chain uses TRBV4-2 with TRBJ1-1; a weak D match, TRBD1 (5 bases). Germline-derived CDR1 and CDR2 are LGHNA and YNFKEQ. The CDR3 has 16 residues. V was cut by 1 base and J by 0 bases, with 12 bases left in between. Here the CDR3 DNA reads TGTGCCAGCAGCCAAGGAGGAGGGGCTTTGAACACTGAAGCTTTCTTT. It translates to CASSQGGGALNTEAFF.

The chain carries TRBV7-2 and TRBJ2-1; D is perhaps TRBD2 (6 bases). Looked up from germline, CDR1 is SGHTA and CDR2 is FQGNSA. This CDR3 comprises 12 residues. Trimming pared 8 bases from V and 3 bases from J, leaving 8 bases between. CDR3 residues: CASGTFYNEQFF. As DNA, the CDR3 is TGTGCCAGCGGGACTTTCTACAATGAGCAGTTCTTC.

Remarks on this clonotype: A read error may explain this, as a much larger clone is one base away. The chain uses TRBV20-1 and TRBJ2-4; D is possibly TRBD2 (5 bases). V was clipped by 3 bases and J by 0 bases, with 12 bases between them. The CDR3 covers 15 residues. Germline assignment: CDR1 DFQATT and CDR2 SNEGSKA (reference sequence). The CDR3 sequence: CSASSADPAKNIQYF. The CDR3 DNA reads as TGCAGTGCTAGTAGCGCAGACCCAGCCAAAAACATTCAGTACTTC.

This clonotype appeared once. A much larger clone lies a single base off, so this may be a read error. V is TRBV20-1 and J is TRBJ2-5; possibly TRBD2 for D (6 bases). The CDR3 has 13 residues. Germline assignment: CDR1 DFQATT and CDR2 SNEGSKA (reference sequence). V lost 3 bases and J lost 1, with 9 bases in between. The DNA of the CDR3 is TGCAGTGCTAGGAAACTAGCCCAAGAGACCCAGTACTTC. The encoded protein is CSARKLAQETQYF.

This clonotype has only a few counts. The chain links TRBV5-1 to TRBJ2-7; a weak D match, TRBD1 (5 bases). This CDR3 has 14 amino acids. Germline-derived CDR1 and CDR2 are SGHRS and YFSETQ. Trimming stripped 1 base from V and 2 bases from J, with 10 bases between. CDR3 nucleotides: TGCGCCAGCAGCTTGACAGGCTGGACCTACGAGCAGTACTTC. Residues: CASSLTGWTYEQYF. Combining the CDR3 with reference TRBV5-1 and TRBJ2-7 gives the whole variable domain KAGVTQTPRYLIKTRGQQVTLSCSPISGHRSVSWYQQTPGQGLQFLFEYFSETQRNKGNFPGRFSGRQFSNSRSEMNVSTLELGDSALYLCASSLTGWTYEQYFGPGTRLTVT.

V gene TRBV3-1 combines with J gene TRBJ1-2; TRBD1 matches 8 bases. After removal of 4 bases from V and 6 bases from J, the junction contained 7 bases not matched to a gene. CDR3 length: 14 residues. CDR1 is LGHDT and CDR2 is YNNKEL in the germline V gene (reference sequence). The CDR3 loop is CASSLTGGLHGYTF. The CDR3 DNA sequence: TGTGCCAGCAGCCTTACAGGGGGTCTTCATGGCTACACCTTC.

As to this clonotype: A read error may be the cause here, since a much bigger clone is one base away. The chain has TRBV12-3 or TRBV12-4 and TRBJ2-3; 9 bases match TRBD1. The J segment lost 4 bases and the V segment lost 5 bases, leaving 10 bases of the junction unmatched. CDR3 length equals 16 residues. In nucleotides, the CDR3 is TGTGCCAGCAGTCCAGGACAGGGGTTAAGCGCAGATACGCAGTATTTT. This codes for CASSPGQGLSADTQYF.

The J gene is TRBJ2-2, the V gene TRBV4-1; 7 nucleotides line up with TRBD1. The CDR3 runs 16 residues. Looked up from germline, CDR1 is MGHRA and CDR2 is YSYEKL. J lost 4 bases, V lost 0 bases, and 5 bases had no gene match. The CDR3 region has the DNA TGCGCCAGCAGCCAAGATCCGCAGGGGGTCACCGGGGAGCTGTTTTTT. Encoded protein: CASSQDPQGVTGELFF.

In its sample, this clonotype was seen a few times. This chain uses TRBV9 with TRBJ1-4; D not certain. CDR3 length equals 14 residues. The V gene's germline CDR1 is SGDLS and CDR2 YYNGEE. V gave up 2 bases and J gave up 3 bases, with 8 bases separating them. Written as DNA, the CDR3 is TGTGCCAGCAGCGTTCATGGGGCTAATGAAAAACTGTTTTTT. Amino acid sequence: CASSVHGANEKLFF.

In its sample, this clonotype was seen many times. The J gene is TRBJ1-6, the V gene TRBV20-1, with 8 bases identical to TRBD1. Germline-derived CDR1 and CDR2 are DFQATT and SNEGSKA (reference sequence). The J segment lost 5 bases and the V segment lost 7 bases, leaving 4 bases of the junction unmatched. The CDR3 runs 13 residues. CDR3 DNA sequence: TGCAGTGTTACGACAGGGGATAATTCACCCCTCCACTTT. Protein sequence: CSVTTGDNSPLHF.

This clonotype was detected many times. V is TRBV12-3 or TRBV12-4 and J is TRBJ1-1, with D possibly matching TRBD1 (6 bases). V lost 1 base, J lost 3 bases, and 9 bases lay in between. The CDR3 consists of 14 residues. The CDR3 protein is CASSLGPGDTEAFF. The CDR3 nucleotides read TGTGCCAGCAGTTTAGGGCCAGGGGACACTGAAGCTTTCTTT.

This clonotype was recorded a few times. Mismatch with germline at one junction end may stem from a read error. The rearrangement links TRBV7-9 to TRBJ2-1; 8 bases agree with TRBD1. CDR1 SEHNR and CDR2 FQNEAQ come from the germline V gene (reference sequence). The CDR3 is made up of 14 amino acids. The CDR3 loop reads CASSHRDRYNGQFF. The DNA of the CDR3 is TGTGCCAGCAGCCACCGGGACAGGTACAATGGGCAGTTCTTC.

This clonotype has only a few counts. CDR3 DNA: TGCGCCAGCAGCCAACTAAGACAGGCTAACTATGGCTACACCTTC. Translated, it gives CASSQLRQANYGYTF. This chain links TRBV4-3 with TRBJ1-2, with D possibly being TRBD1 (6 bases). V gave up 2 bases and J gave up 0 bases, with 10 bases separating them. The CDR3 has 15 residues. CDR1 is LGHNA and CDR2 is YSLEER in the germline V gene.

The chain links TRBV12-3 or TRBV12-4 to TRBJ2-4, with TRBD1 matching 7 bases. V lost 5 bases, J lost 11 bases, and 15 bases stayed unmatched. There are 15 residues in the CDR3. The DNA for the CDR3 is TGTGCCAGCAGTCGCGGGCGGACAGGACCTCGACTTCAGTACTTC. As protein: CASSRGRTGPRLQYF.

The chain has TRBV12-3 or TRBV12-4 and TRBJ1-2, with D perhaps matching TRBD1 (6 bases). The ends were cut back, 3 bases at V and 6 bases at J, with 14 bases in the middle. The length of the CDR3 is 14 residues. In DNA form, the CDR3 reads TGTGCCAGCAGTTTTATCGGGGGCGTTAATGGCTACACCTTC. It codes for CASSFIGGVNGYTF.